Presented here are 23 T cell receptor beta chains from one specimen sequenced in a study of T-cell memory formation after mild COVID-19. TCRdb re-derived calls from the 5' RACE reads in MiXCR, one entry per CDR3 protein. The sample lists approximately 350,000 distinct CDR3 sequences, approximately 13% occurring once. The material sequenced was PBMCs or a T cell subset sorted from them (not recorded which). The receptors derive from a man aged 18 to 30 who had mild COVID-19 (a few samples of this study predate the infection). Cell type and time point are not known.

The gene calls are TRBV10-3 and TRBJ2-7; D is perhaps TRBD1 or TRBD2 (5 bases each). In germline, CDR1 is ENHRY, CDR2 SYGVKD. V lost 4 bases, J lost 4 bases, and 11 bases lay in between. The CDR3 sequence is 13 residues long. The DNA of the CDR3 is TGTGCCATCAGTGCCCCGGGACGATACGAGCAGTACGTC. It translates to CAISAPGRYEQYV.

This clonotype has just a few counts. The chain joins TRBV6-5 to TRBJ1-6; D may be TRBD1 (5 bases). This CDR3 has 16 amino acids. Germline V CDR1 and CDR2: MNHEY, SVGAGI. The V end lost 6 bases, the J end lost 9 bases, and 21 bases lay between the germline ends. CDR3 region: CASSHRTRVVSSPLHF. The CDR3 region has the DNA TGTGCCAGCAGCCACCGGACCAGGGTCGTAAGTTCACCCCTCCACTTT.

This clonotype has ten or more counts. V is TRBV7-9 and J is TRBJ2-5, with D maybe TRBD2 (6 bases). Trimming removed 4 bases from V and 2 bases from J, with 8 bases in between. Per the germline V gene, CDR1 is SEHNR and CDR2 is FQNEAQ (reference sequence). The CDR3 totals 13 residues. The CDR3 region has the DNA TGTGCCAGCAGCTGGGGGGTACAAGAGACCCAGTACTTC. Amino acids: CASSWGVQETQYF.

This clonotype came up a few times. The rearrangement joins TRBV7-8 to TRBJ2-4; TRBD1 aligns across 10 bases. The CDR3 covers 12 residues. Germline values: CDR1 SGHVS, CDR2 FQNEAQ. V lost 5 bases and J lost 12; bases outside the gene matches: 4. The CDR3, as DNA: TGTGCCAGCAGCCGGGACAGGGGTGGTCAGTACTTC. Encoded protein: CASSRDRGGQYF.

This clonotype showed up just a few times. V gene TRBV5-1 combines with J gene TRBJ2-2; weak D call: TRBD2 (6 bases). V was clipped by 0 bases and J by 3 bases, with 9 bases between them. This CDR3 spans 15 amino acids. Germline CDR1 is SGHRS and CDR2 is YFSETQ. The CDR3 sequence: CASSLVGSYTGELFF. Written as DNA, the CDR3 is TGCGCCAGCAGCTTGGTCGGGAGCTACACCGGGGAGCTGTTTTTT.

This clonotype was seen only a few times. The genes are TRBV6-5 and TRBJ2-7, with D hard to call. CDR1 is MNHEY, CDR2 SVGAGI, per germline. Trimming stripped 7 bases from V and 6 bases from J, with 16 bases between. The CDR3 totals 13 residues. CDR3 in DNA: TGTGCCAGCAATTCCCCCATCGACTTCGAGCAGTACTTC. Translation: CASNSPIDFEQYF.

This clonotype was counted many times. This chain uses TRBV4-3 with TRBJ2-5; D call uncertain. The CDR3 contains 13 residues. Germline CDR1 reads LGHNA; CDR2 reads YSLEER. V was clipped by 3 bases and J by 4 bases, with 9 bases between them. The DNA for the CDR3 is TGCGCCAGCAGCCAGGGCCATAGAGAGACCCAGTACTTC. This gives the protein CASSQGHRETQYF.

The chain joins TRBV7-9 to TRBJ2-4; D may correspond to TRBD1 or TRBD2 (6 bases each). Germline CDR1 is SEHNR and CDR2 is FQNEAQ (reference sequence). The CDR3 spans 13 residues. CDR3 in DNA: TGTGCTTCCGTCGGGGGCAGCGAAAACATTCAGTACTTC. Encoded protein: CASVGGSENIQYF.

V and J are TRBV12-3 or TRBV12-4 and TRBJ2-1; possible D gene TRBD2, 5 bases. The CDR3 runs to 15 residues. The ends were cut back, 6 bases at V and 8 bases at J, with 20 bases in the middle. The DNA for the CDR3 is TGTGCCAGCAGACTCCATCCCGGGAACAGCTATGAGCAGTTCTTC. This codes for CASRLHPGNSYEQFF.

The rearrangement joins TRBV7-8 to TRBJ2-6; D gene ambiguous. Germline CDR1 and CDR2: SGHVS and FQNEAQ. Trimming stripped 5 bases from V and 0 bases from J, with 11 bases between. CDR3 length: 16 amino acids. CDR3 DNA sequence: TGTGCCAGCAGCCCCCGACCAGTCTCTGGGGCCAACGTCCTGACTTTC. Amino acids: CASSPRPVSGANVLTF.

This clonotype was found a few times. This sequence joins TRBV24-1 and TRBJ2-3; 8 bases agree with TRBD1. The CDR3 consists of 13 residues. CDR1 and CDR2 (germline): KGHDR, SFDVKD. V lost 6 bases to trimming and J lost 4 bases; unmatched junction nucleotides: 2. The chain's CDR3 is CATSSGGADTQYF. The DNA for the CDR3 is TGTGCCACCAGTTCAGGGGGCGCAGATACGCAGTATTTT.

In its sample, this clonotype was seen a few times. This chain's CDR3 is CASSLDRGLRNEQFF. In DNA form, the CDR3 reads TGTGCCAGTAGTCTGGACAGGGGGCTAAGAAATGAGCAGTTCTTC. This chain links TRBV19 with TRBJ2-1; 11 nucleotides agree with TRBD1. This CDR3 has 15 amino acids. Per germline, CDR1 LNHDA and CDR2 SQIVND (reference sequence). Losses at the gene ends were 5 bases for V and 7 bases for J; bases not matched to a gene: 7. The entire variable domain, with the rest obtained from reference TRBV19 and TRBJ2-1, is as follows: DGGITQSPKYLFRKEGQNVTLSCEQNLNHDAMYWYRQDPGQGLRLIYYSQIVNDFQKGDIAEGYSVSREKKESFPLTVTSAQKNPTAFYLCASSLDRGLRNEQFFGPGTRLTVL.

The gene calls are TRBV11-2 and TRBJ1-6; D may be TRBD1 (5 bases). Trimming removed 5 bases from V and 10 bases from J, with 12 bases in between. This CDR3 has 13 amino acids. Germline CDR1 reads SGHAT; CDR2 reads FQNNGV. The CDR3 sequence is CASSVSGESPLHF. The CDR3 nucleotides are TGTGCCAGCAGCGTATCGGGGGAATCACCCCTCCACTTT.

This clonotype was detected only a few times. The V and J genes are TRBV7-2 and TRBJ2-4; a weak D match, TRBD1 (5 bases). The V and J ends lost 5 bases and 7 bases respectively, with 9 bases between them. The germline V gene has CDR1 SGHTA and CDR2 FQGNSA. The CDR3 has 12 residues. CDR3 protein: CASSLRQNIQYF. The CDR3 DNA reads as TGTGCCAGCAGCCTGAGACAGAACATTCAGTACTTC.

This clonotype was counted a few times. Here the CDR3 DNA reads TGCAGTGCTAGTGGAGGGCGGGGTGGCTACACCTTC. Translated, it gives CSASGGRGGYTF. The genes are TRBV20-1 and TRBJ1-2, with D unclear. With 3 bases removed from V and 7 bases from J, the gap between germline ends came to 12 bases. This CDR3 contains 12 residues. CDR1 is DFQATT, CDR2 SNEGSKA, per germline (reference sequence).

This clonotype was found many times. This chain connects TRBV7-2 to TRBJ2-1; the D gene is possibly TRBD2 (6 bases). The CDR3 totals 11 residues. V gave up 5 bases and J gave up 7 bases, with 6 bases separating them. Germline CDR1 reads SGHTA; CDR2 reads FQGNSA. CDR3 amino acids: CASSAGNEQFF. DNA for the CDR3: TGTGCCAGCAGCGCGGGGAATGAGCAGTTCTTC.

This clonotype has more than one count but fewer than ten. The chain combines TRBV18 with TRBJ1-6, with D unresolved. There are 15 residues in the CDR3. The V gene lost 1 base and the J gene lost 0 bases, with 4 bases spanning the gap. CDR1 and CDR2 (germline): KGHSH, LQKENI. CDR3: CASSPRDSYNSPLHF. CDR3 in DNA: TGTGCCAGCTCACCACGGGACTCCTATAATTCACCCCTCCACTTT.

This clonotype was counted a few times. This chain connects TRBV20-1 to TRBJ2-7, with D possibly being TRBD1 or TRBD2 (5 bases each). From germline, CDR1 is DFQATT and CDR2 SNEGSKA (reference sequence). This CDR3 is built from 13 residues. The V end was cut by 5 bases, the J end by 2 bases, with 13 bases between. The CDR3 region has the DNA TGCAGTGCTTATAGAGGGGACCCCTACGAGCAGTACTTC. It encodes CSAYRGDPYEQYF.

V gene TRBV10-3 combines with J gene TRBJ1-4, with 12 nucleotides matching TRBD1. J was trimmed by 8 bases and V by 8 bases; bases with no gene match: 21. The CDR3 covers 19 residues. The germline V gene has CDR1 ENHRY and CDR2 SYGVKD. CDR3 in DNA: TGTGCCATCGCGGGACAGGGGGCGGGGGCCTGGGCCCCTGACGAAAAACTGTTTTTT. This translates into CAIAGQGAGAWAPDEKLFF.

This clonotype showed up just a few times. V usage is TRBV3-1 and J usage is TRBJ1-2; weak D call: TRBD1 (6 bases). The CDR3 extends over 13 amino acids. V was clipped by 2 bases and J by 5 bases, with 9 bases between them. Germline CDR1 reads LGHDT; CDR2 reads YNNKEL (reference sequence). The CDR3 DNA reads TGTGCCAGCAGCCAAACAGGGCAGTATGGCTACACCTTC. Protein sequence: CASSQTGQYGYTF. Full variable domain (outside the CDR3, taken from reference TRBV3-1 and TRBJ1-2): DTAVSQTPKYLVTQMGNDKSIKCEQNLGHDTMYWYKQDSKKFLKIMFSYNNKELIINETVPNRFSPKSPDKAHLNLHINSLELGDSAVYFCASSQTGQYGYTFGSGTRLTVV.

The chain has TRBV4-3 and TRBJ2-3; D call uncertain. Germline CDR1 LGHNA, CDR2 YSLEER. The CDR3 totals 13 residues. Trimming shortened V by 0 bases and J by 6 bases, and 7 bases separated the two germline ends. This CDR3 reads CASSQDFGDTQYF. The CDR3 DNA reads TGCGCCAGCAGCCAAGATTTCGGGGATACGCAGTATTTT.

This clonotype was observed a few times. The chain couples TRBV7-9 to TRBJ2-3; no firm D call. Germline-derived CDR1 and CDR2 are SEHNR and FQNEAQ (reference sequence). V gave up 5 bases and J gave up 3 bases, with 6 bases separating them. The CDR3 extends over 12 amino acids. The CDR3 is CASSTNTDTQYF. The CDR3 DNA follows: TGTGCCAGCAGCACAAATACAGATACGCAGTATTTT.

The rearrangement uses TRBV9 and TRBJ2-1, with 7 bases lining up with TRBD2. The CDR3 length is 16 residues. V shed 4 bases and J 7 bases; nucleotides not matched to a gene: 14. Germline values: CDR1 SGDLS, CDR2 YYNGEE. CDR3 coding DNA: TGTGCCAGCAGCCCGAGCGTAGGGAGGGGTGAGAATGAGCAGTTCTTC. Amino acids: CASSPSVGRGENEQFF. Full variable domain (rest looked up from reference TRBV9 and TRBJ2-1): DSGVTQTPKHLITATGQRVTLRCSPRSGDLSVYWYQQSLDQGLQFLIQYYNGEERAKGNILERFSAQQFPDLHSELNLSSLELGDSALYFCASSPSVGRGENEQFFGPGTRLTVL.